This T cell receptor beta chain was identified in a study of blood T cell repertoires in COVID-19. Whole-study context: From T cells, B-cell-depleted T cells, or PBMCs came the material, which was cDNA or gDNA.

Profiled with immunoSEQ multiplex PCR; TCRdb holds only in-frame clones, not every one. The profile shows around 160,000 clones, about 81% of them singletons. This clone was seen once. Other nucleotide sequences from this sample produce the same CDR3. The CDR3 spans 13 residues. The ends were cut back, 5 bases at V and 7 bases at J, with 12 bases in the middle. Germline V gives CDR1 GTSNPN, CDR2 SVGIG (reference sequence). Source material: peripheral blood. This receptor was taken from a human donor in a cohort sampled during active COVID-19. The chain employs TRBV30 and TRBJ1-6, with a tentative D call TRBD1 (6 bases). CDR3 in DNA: TGTGCCTGGTCCCGGGACAACAATTCACCCCTCCACTTT. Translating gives CAWSRDNNSPLHF.